The TCR beta chain under discussion was sequenced for a study of CD8+ T cells in alopecia areata (dated by TCRdb to the late 2010s). With respect to the entire study: The treated patients, all with moderate-to-severe alopecia areata, were enrolled in an open-label pilot trial of oral tofacitinib given at 5 to 10 mg twice daily. Tofacitinib was given for 6 to 18 months, followed by 6 months of follow-up off drug to assess delayed response and recurrence. Disease severity in treated patients was measured with the SALT score, which quantifies the percentage of affected scalp surface area. High-throughput TCRbeta sequencing was used to examine T cell clonal expansion in alopecia areata in both the C3H/HeJ mouse model and human patients. Human TCRbeta sequencing covered scalp tissue and sorted CD4+ and CD8+ peripheral blood T cells from patchy and totalis/universalis alopecia areata patients and healthy controls. Biopsies were taken from tofacitinib-treated patients at baseline and again at 4 and 24 weeks into treatment, and several of those patients also had a later scalp biopsy. Scalp clonality was compared across normal scalp (n=4), patchy alopecia areata scalp (n=8), and alopecia totalis/universalis scalp (n=8). RNA was obtained with the PAXgene miRNA kit for fixed scalp, the miRNeasy kit for PBMCs, and the RNeasy kit for mouse skin. immunoSEQ multiplex PCR using 35 Vbeta forward primers and 13 Jbeta reverse primers was used to amplify TCRbeta CDR3 regions. Broad study findings and their caveats: Scalp TCR repertoire analysis is complicated because resident alphabeta T cells in normal human skin are also sequenced, whereas mouse skin is dominated by gammadelta T cells. Because the treated cohort was small and included a single nonresponder, larger studies are needed to assess links between baseline CD8+ expansion and response. Compared with normal scalp, lesional scalp, particularly in alopecia totalis/universalis, had higher clonality and more expanded CD8+ clones, which suggests antigenic drive. Shared TCR sequences between patients were less evident than in mice, which may be partly attributable to HLA diversity in the patient population. Tofacitinib significantly lowered scalp clonality and the number of expanded CD8+ clones among the top 100 scalp clones. During tofacitinib treatment, many expanded lesional clones remained in scalp and blood, and this persistence may partly explain relapse after treatment is stopped.

Points on this clone: Its antigen is not yet known. No per-base quality is available; no much larger clone lies one base away.

Libraries were made using the immunoSEQ multiplex PCR assay. RNA was extracted from all samples and reverse transcribed into cDNA, which served as template for TCR sequencing. SuperScript III was used for first-strand cDNA synthesis, primed with a 2:1 mix of oligo-dT and random hexamers. A synthetic immune receptor repertoire was used to gauge amplification bias, and whatever bias remained was removed computationally. The study's processing was this. After raw reads were preprocessed to remove errors, the CDR3 was defined following IMGT conventions as running from the conserved cysteine to phenylalanine. To get clonality, Shannon entropy was normalized by log2 of the number of productive unique TCRs and the result was subtracted from 1. Scalp TCRbeta sequences were cross-referenced with sorted blood CD4 and CD8 repertoires so that the CD4 or CD8 identity of scalp clones could be inferred. The immuneACCESS repertoire file appears here via TCRdb, limited to in-frame rearrangements. These files lack a portion of the clones; in checked studies, under half of the deficit traces to unresolved V genes, and the cause of the others is not known. V and J calls and clone size come straight from that table; D and trimming were deduced from the DNA. In this sample the table shows over 200,000 clones, under 70% of which occur a single time. Jointly, the top ten make up 4% to 4.5% of the sample.

Cut back by 4 bases and 7 bases, the V and J ends lie 16 bases apart. Via the germline V gene (reference sequence), CDR1 is GTSNPN and CDR2 SVGIG. The CDR3 contains 13 residues, cysteine and phenylalanine counted. The sequence is cut down to CDR3 DNA, 39 bases in frame from base 1. The intended sense of this specimen's time point label: around 29 days on oral tofacitinib. The sample's treatment or condition label is to be understood as: oral pan-JAK inhibitor, 5-10 mg twice daily. Lesional scalp punch biopsies and peripheral blood were obtained from alopecia areata patients. After PBMCs were isolated by density centrifugation and stained for CD3, CD4 and CD8, a FACSAria was used to sort CD4+ and CD8+ T cells.

The origin of this receptor is a human donor with alopecia areata. The chain joins TRBV30 to TRBJ1-2; perhaps TRBD1 is the D gene, with 5 bases matching. The starting material was CD4+ T cells sorted from blood, obtained at week 4, from a patient treated with tofacitinib. The CDR3 reads as follows: CAWTKQAPGGYTF. The bases read TGTGCCTGGACGAAACAGGCCCCGGGTGGCTACACCTTC.